This T cell receptor (beta chain) was captured in a study of shared clonotypes between healthy human individuals. Study outcomes and limitations: Naive subsets generally had larger estimated richness than memory subsets. Sequencing depth was expected to influence donor clonotype sharing.

Using immunoSEQ multiplex PCR, the repertoire was profiled, and TCRdb retains in-frame clones only, with some absent. In the table there are some 700,000 clones, 80% to 95% of which are singletons. Concerning this clone itself: Its antigen is currently unknown.

Everyone who donated was a Caucasian adult who lived in Nashville, Tennessee. V lost 2 bases and J lost 4, with 8 bases in between. The CDR3 contains 13 residues. The germline CDR1 and CDR2 sequences are LGHNA and YNFKEQ. The sequence was obtained from a man in his late teens or twenties in good health. Some clones in this sample may be carry-over from other donors' samples. V usage is TRBV4-2 and J usage is TRBJ1-1; perhaps TRBD1 as D (5 bases). Sequenced sample: memory CD8+ T cells from PBMCs. The subset was: CD45RO+ cells pooled with CCR7-negative TemRA cells. CDR3 protein: CASSQIDSTEAFF. Written as DNA, the CDR3 is TGTGCCAGCAGCCAAATAGACAGCACTGAAGCTTTCTTT.